The 14 T cell receptor delta chains below were found in one sample sequenced in a study of gammadelta T cells in human blood. TCRdb used CATT to re-call clones from the RT-PCR reads. The sample has roughly 1,500 delta-chain clones; 15% to 20% are singletons. Sequenced sample: non-Vgamma9Vdelta2 gamma-delta T cells from infant blood. These receptor sequences come from a human donor.

The V and J genes are TRDV1 and TRDJ1; 9 nucleotides match TRDD3. Germline matching of the DNA provided the J gene here, since TCRdb leaves it blank. In germline, CDR1 is TSWWSYY, CDR2 QGS. Trimming removed 11 bases from V and 0 bases from J; junction bases left unmatched: 31. The CDR3 totals 22 residues. CDR3 bases: TGTGCTATTGTGTATGAAAGAATGGGGGATAAAGGGGTAGGGTCGTACACCGATAAACTCATCTTT. Its translation: CAIVYERMGDKGVGSYTDKLIF.

With regard to this clone: A read error likely explains this, since a far larger clone differs by one base. J is TRDJ1 and V is TRDV1, with 13 bases aligning to TRDD3. The J gene, absent from TCRdb, was called here by matching the DNA to germline. V gave up 5 bases and J gave up 9 bases; unmatched junction bases: 18. The V gene's germline CDR1 is TSWWSYY and CDR2 QGS. CDR3 length equals 18 residues. CDR3 DNA sequence: TGTGCTCTTGGGTCCGCGTCCGGTACTGGGGGATACGATCCCGAACTCATCTTT. The encoded protein is CALGSASGTGGYDPELIF.

This clone is termed medium-sized. Since a much larger clone is just one base distant, this may be a read error. J is TRDJ1 and V is TRDV1, with D hard to call. Per the germline V gene, CDR1 is TSWWSYY and CDR2 is QGS. The CDR3 totals 22 residues. V was pared by 2 bases and J by 4 bases, with 35 bases between. The CDR3 here is CALGERTEGFGRILGGYDKLIF. CDR3 bases: TGTGCTCTTGGGGAAAGGACAGAGGGTTTCGGGCGGATTCTTGGCGGCTACGATAAACTCATCTTT.

This clone qualifies as large. This sequence joins TRDV1 and TRDJ1, with TRDD3 as a possible D gene (5 bases). The germline V and J ends were trimmed by 0 bases and 3 bases, with 38 bases remaining between them. The CDR3 totals 24 residues. CDR1 is TSWWSYY and CDR2 is QGS in the germline V gene. CDR3 in DNA: TGTGCTCTTGGGGAACTCCACACTCCGGTTCCGGCCCCCTGGGCTCATACGAGGTCCGATAAACTCATCTTT. It is translated as CALGELHTPVPAPWAHTRSDKLIF.

Regarding this clone: A far larger clone is off by one base, so a read error is likely. The rearrangement joins TRDV1 to TRDJ1, with 8 bases lining up with TRDD2. TCRdb does not report a J gene; here it was assigned by matching the DNA to germline references. The CDR3 loop spans 23 amino acids. Germline V gene sequence: CDR1 TSWWSYY, CDR2 QGS. Trimming at V came to 4 bases and at J to 0 bases, leaving 28 bases not matched to a gene. DNA of the CDR3: TGTGCTCTTGGGGTCATCGGCCTTCCTAGCCTACTGGGCTCCTCTTCTTACACCGATAAACTCATCTTT. This codes for CALGVIGLPSLLGSSSYTDKLIF.

The sample holds a few counts of this clone. Only one base separates this from a far larger clonotype, so it likely reflects a read error. Distinct nucleotide sequences in the sample also encode this CDR3. V gene TRDV1 combines with J gene TRDJ1, with 10 bases lining up with TRDD3. Germline CDR1 reads TSWWSYY; CDR2 reads QGS. The CDR3 has 27 amino acids. The CDR3 loop reads CALGLLLELPPLTGGLWPRGDTDKLIF. The CDR3 region has the DNA TGTGCTCTTGGCCTTTTACTCGAACTTCCTCCTCTCACTGGGGGATTGTGGCCTCGTGGGGACACAGATAAACTCATCTTT.

By proportion, this clone is large. The chain employs TRDV1 and TRDJ1, with a tentative D call TRDD2 (6 bases). CDR3 length: 21 amino acids. The germline CDR1 and CDR2 sequences are TSWWSYY and QGS. V was shortened by 0 bases and J by 5 bases, with 31 bases between the two germline ends. CDR3 protein: CALGELDMTPPLPASVDKLIF. The DNA of the CDR3 is TGTGCTCTTGGGGAACTAGATATGACCCCTCCCCTTCCCGCGTCCGTGGATAAACTCATCTTT.

By share, this clone ranks as medium-sized (0.01 to 0.1%). This may come from a read error, since a much larger clone is one base off. The V call is TRDV1, the J call TRDJ1, with TRDD3 identical over 9 bases. Germline CDR1 TSWWSYY, CDR2 QGS. The CDR3 is made up of 19 amino acids. J was trimmed by 7 bases and V by 1 base; bases with no gene match: 19. Here the CDR3 DNA reads TGTGCTCTTGGGGAACCCCCCTTACTCGGGGGATACAGTTCTGGTAAACTCATCTTT. Translated: CALGEPPLLGGYSSGKLIF.

Note on this clone: A far larger clone is one nucleotide away, so this likely arose from a read error. This chain connects TRAV29/DV5 to TRDJ2, with TRDD2 matching over 8 bases. TCRdb gives no J gene; it was assigned here by matching the DNA to germline. The V segment lost 4 bases and the J segment 7 bases; nucleotides outside the gene matches: 30. The CDR3 sequence is 21 residues long. Germline V gene data show CDR1 as NSMFDY and CDR2 as ISSIKDK. The CDR3 protein is CAARVLPTEDTKREPKAQLFF. Written as DNA, the CDR3 is TGTGCAGCACGGGTACTTCCTACAGAGGATACCAAACGGGAGCCGAAAGCACAACTCTTCTTT.

Comments on this clone: One base separates it from a far larger clone, so it is likely a read error. The genes are TRDV2 and TRDJ3; tentative D call: TRDD3 (5 bases). The J gene, missing from TCRdb, was assigned here through DNA to germline matching. CDR3 length equals 16 residues. Per the germline V gene, CDR1 is GEAIGNYY and CDR2 is EKD. CDR3 sequence (DNA): TGTGCCTGTGACACCACAGCATCCTGGGACACCCGGCAGATGTTTTTC. Translated, it gives CACDTTASWDTRQMFF.

Notes on this clone: A far larger clone is only one base removed, so a read error is likely. The chain has TRDV1 and TRDJ1; possibly TRDD3 for D (5 bases). The J gene, absent from TCRdb, was called here by matching the DNA to germline. CDR3 length: 20 amino acids. Germline CDR1 TSWWSYY, CDR2 QGS. The V and J ends lost 6 bases and 0 bases respectively, with 29 bases between them. CDR3 nucleotides: TGTGCTCTTGGAGAGAGGGGGGGCCCCCCGCAAAACCAGTACACCGATAAACTCATCTTT. It is translated as CALGERGGPPQNQYTDKLIF.

The table lists this clone with a few counts. A single base separates this from a much larger clone, so it may be a read error. V is TRDV1 and J is TRDJ1; 13 bases align to TRDD3. V lost 1 base, J lost 0 bases, and 26 bases stayed unmatched. Germline V CDR1 and CDR2: TSWWSYY, QGS. The CDR3 sequence is 25 residues long. The CDR3 region has the DNA TGTGCTCTTGGGGAACCCGCTCCTACGCCCGGGGTGGAGTACTGGGGGATACGGGACACCGATAAACTCATCTTT. Translating it yields CALGEPAPTPGVEYWGIRDTDKLIF.

This clone was observed a handful of times. It differs at one base from a far larger clone, so likely a read error. There is no J gene call, but TRAV29/DV5 is given as the V gene; the D call of TRDD3 is as the table states it, not checked on the DNA. The CDR3 runs to 18 residues. Germline CDR1 reads NSMFDY; CDR2 reads ISSIKDK. The CDR3 DNA reads TGTGCAGCAAGCGGTCCTACGCCCTTCACTGGGGGATACGCCGAGCTCATCTTT. Its translation is CAASGPTPFTGGYAELIF.

In this sample, this clone is large. This chain links TRDV3 with TRDJ1; 13 nucleotides align to TRDD3. The V gene end was trimmed by 4 bases and the J gene end by 3 bases; junction bases not matched to a gene: 23. Per the germline V gene, CDR1 is TVYSNPD and CDR2 is GDNSRS (reference sequence). CDR3 length: 20 amino acids. CDR3 sequence reads: CASRRDSTGGYAMVPDKLIF. Written as DNA, the CDR3 is TGTGCCTCCAGGCGGGATTCTACTGGGGGATACGCTATGGTACCCGATAAACTCATCTTT.